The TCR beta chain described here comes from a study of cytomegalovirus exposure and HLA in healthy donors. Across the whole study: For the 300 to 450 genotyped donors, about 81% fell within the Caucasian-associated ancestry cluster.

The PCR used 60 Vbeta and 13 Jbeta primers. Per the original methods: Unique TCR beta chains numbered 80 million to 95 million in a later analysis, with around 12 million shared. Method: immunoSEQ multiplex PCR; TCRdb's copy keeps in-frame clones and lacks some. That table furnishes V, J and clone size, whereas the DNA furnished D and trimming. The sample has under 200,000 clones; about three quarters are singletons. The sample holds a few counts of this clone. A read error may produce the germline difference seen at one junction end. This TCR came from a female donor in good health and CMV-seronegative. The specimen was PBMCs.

CDR3 sequence: CASSPREGSGANGLTF. CDR3 sequence (DNA): TGTGCCAGCAGCCCGAGGGAGGGCTCTGGGGCCAACGGCCTGACTTTC. The gene calls are TRBV9 and TRBJ2-6, with 7 bases aligning to TRBD2. The CDR3 is 16 amino acids. Germline CDR1 is SGDLS and CDR2 is YYNGEE.